Following are 17 T cell receptor beta chains from one sample sequenced in a study of Ad26.COV2.S vaccination and SARS-CoV-2 variants. Clones were read by immunoSEQ multiplex PCR, and TCRdb kept only the in-frame ones, dropping some. This table has 400,000 to 500,000 clones, 89% appearing once. Indicated treatment: roughly 20 received Ad26.COV2.S at low or high dose, single or two shots; 5 received placebo; per-sample allocation not given. It was on day 63 after the first vaccine or placebo injection that samples were taken. The material was peripheral blood, obtained in a trial of Ad26.COV2.S vaccine versus placebo. Source of these receptors: a person between 18 and 65 years old who received the Ad26.COV2.S COVID-19 vaccine or a placebo.

This clone has at least ten counts. V usage is TRBV5-5 and J usage is TRBJ2-2; 9 positions match TRBD1. The CDR3 length is 15 residues. The junction had 3 bases not matched to a gene; V was cut back by 2 bases and J by 4 bases. Per the germline V gene, CDR1 is SGHKS and CDR2 is YYEKEE (reference sequence). CDR3 DNA: TGTGCCAGCAGCTTACAGGGGGCGGTCACCGGGGAGCTGTTTTTT. Translated, it gives CASSLQGAVTGELFF.

The V gene is TRBV29-1, the J gene TRBJ2-3, with D perhaps matching TRBD1 or TRBD2 (5 bases each). Germline CDR1 SQVTM, CDR2 ANQGSEA. The V end lost 4 bases, the J end lost 1 base, and 15 bases lay between the germline ends. The CDR3 is 15 amino acids. CDR3 in amino acids: CSVGLGDRRTDTQYF. The CDR3 DNA is TGCAGCGTTGGATTGGGAGACAGACGCACAGATACGCAGTATTTT.

The V gene is TRBV7-9, the J gene TRBJ1-6; D is possibly TRBD1 (6 bases). The CDR3 extends over 16 amino acids. Trimming removed 7 bases at V and 9 bases at J, with 22 bases between. Germline lookup yields CDR1 SEHNR and CDR2 FQNEAQ (reference sequence). The chain's CDR3 is CASTDSRGWGPSPLHF. The CDR3 nucleotides read TGTGCCAGCACCGATAGCAGGGGTTGGGGTCCTTCACCCCTCCACTTT.

The rearrangement links TRBV18 to TRBJ1-4; maybe TRBD1 (6 bases). Germline lookup yields CDR1 KGHSH and CDR2 LQKENI. The V end lost 3 bases, the J end lost 3 bases, and 8 bases lay between the germline ends. This CDR3 spans 14 amino acids. The CDR3 loop reads CASSPRGANEKLFF. Written as DNA, the CDR3 is TGTGCCAGCTCACCCAGGGGCGCTAATGAAAAACTGTTTTTT.

The J gene is TRBJ2-1, the V gene TRBV10-3, with no clear D. Trimming took 2 bases from V and 2 from J, leaving 10 bases between them. Germline values: CDR1 ENHRY, CDR2 SYGVKD. This CDR3 has 15 amino acids. CDR3: CAISESTPAYNEQFF. As DNA, the CDR3 is TGTGCCATCAGTGAGAGTACGCCTGCCTACAATGAGCAGTTCTTC.

J is TRBJ1-4 and V is TRBV18, with 7 bases lining up with TRBD1. With 6 bases clipped from V and 6 bases from J, the junction kept 10 bases outside the gene matches. CDR3 size: 15 residues. Per the germline V gene, CDR1 is KGHSH and CDR2 is LQKENI. The CDR3 spells CASSETGIGDEKLFF. CDR3 sequence (DNA): TGTGCCAGCTCGGAGACAGGGATTGGAGATGAAAAACTGTTTTTT.

This chain links TRBV7-9 with TRBJ1-5; no clear D. Germline CDR1 and CDR2: SEHNR and FQNEAQ (reference sequence). The CDR3 spans 13 residues. Trimming removed 3 bases from V and 1 base from J, with 4 bases in between. In DNA form, the CDR3 reads TGTGCCAGCAGCTTTATGAGCAATCAGCCCCAGCATTTT. Its protein product is CASSFMSNQPQHF.

V is TRBV7-9 and J is TRBJ1-5, with D possibly being TRBD1 (6 bases). Per germline, CDR1 SEHNR and CDR2 FQNEAQ (reference sequence). Deletions cut 5 bases from V and 6 bases from J, with 17 bases between. CDR3 length equals 15 residues. CDR3 nucleotide sequence: TGTGCCAGCAGCCCGGCCAGGGGTGGGGTTCAGCCCCAGCATTTT. Protein product: CASSPARGGVQPQHF.

A single count supports this clone. The V call is TRBV5-5, the J call TRBJ2-3; TRBD2 matches 11 bases. The V gene end was trimmed by 3 bases and the J gene end by 6 bases; junction bases not matched to a gene: 6. CDR3 size: 15 residues. Looked up from germline, CDR1 is SGHKS and CDR2 is YYEKEE (reference sequence). This CDR3 is CASSSTSGRPDTQYF. The DNA of the CDR3 is TGTGCCAGCAGCTCCACTAGCGGGAGACCCGATACGCAGTATTTT.

Here the CDR3 reads CASSPPVGGPNEQFF. CDR3 nucleotides: TGCGCCAGCAGCCCCCCCGTGGGGGGGCCTAATGAGCAGTTCTTC. The chain combines TRBV5-1 with TRBJ2-1, with a tentative D call TRBD2 (7 bases). The V end lost 4 bases, the J end lost 7 bases, and 18 bases lay between the germline ends. CDR1 and CDR2 (germline): SGHRS, YFSETQ. This CDR3 contains 15 residues.

The CDR3 sequence is CASSQEERTEQYV. In DNA form, the CDR3 reads TGTGCCAGCTCACAGGAGGAGCGGACCGAGCAGTACGTC. The rearrangement joins TRBV18 to TRBJ2-7; D is possibly TRBD2 (5 bases). The V end lost 4 bases, the J end lost 6 bases, and 13 bases lay between the germline ends. This CDR3 spans 13 amino acids. CDR1 and CDR2 (germline): KGHSH, LQKENI.

The V and J genes are TRBV15 and TRBJ2-7; D perhaps matches TRBD2 (6 bases). Germline values: CDR1 LNHNV, CDR2 YYDKDF (reference sequence). This CDR3 has 15 amino acids. V lost 4 bases to trimming and J lost 3 bases, with 16 bases between them. CDR3 DNA: TGTGCCACCAGCAAAGGCAGGGACTCATACTACGAGCAGTACGTC. It codes for CATSKGRDSYYEQYV.

This chain uses TRBV19 with TRBJ1-3; D is unclear. V was clipped by 8 bases and J by 4 bases, with 15 bases between them. The CDR3 covers 14 residues. Germline CDR1 reads LNHDA; CDR2 reads SQIVND (reference sequence). In DNA form, the CDR3 reads TGTGCCAGTCGGACTCCCCTGGCCGGAAACACCATATATTTT. This translates into CASRTPLAGNTIYF. The variable domain in full, completed from reference TRBV19 and TRBJ1-3, reads DGGITQSPKYLFRKEGQNVTLSCEQNLNHDAMYWYRQDPGQGLRLIYYSQIVNDFQKGDIAEGYSVSREKKESFPLTVTSAQKNPTAFYLCASRTPLAGNTIYFGEGSWLTVV.

The chain has TRBV19 and TRBJ1-4, with a tentative D call TRBD1 (6 bases). The CDR3 length is 16 residues. V lost 3 bases to trimming and J lost 0 bases, with 11 bases between them. Germline CDR1 and CDR2: LNHDA and SQIVND (reference sequence). Written as DNA, the CDR3 is TGTGCCAGTAGTATGGACAGCTTCTCAACTAATGAAAAACTGTTTTTT. It codes for CASSMDSFSTNEKLFF.

The rearrangement links TRBV7-8 to TRBJ2-1; no reliable D call. Germline lookup yields CDR1 SGHVS and CDR2 FQNEAQ. CDR3 size: 14 residues. The V end lost 5 bases, the J end lost 9 bases, and 17 bases lay between the germline ends. The CDR3: CASSQIVISAEQFF. The CDR3 coding sequence is TGTGCCAGCAGCCAGATAGTTATAAGCGCTGAGCAGTTCTTC.

V is TRBV29-1 and J is TRBJ2-1; 12 bases fit TRBD2. Per germline, CDR1 SQVTM and CDR2 ANQGSEA. The CDR3 contains 12 residues. With V trimmed by 2 bases and J by 15 bases, 5 bases remained unmatched. The CDR3 sequence is CSVETSGGPRFF. The CDR3 DNA reads as TGCAGCGTTGAAACTAGCGGGGGGCCCAGGTTCTTC.

The count of this clone is one. V usage is TRBV9 and J usage is TRBJ1-2, with TRBD1 identical over 11 bases. The junction had 9 bases not matched to a gene; V was cut back by 2 bases and J by 3 bases. CDR1 SGDLS and CDR2 YYNGEE come from the germline V gene. The CDR3 is 17 amino acids. The CDR3 nucleotides read TGTGCCAGCAGCGTTTCCTCCGGGACAGGGGGGTACTATGGCTACACCTTC. The encoded protein is CASSVSSGTGGYYGYTF.